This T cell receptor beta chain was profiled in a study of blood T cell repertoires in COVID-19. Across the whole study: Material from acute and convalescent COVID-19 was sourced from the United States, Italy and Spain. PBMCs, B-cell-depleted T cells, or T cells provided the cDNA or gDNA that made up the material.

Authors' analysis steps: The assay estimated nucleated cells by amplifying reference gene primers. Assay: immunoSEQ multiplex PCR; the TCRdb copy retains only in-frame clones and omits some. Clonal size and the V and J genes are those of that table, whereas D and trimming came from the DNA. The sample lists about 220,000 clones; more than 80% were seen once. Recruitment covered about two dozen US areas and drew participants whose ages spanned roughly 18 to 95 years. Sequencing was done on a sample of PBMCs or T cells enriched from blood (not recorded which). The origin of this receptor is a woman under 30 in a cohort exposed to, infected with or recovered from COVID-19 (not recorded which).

CDR3 protein: CASSQVIAPSSYNEQFF. The DNA of the CDR3 is TGTGCCAGCAGCCAAGTTATAGCCCCTAGCTCCTACAATGAGCAGTTCTTC. V gene TRBV3-1 (or the pseudogene TRBV3-2) combines with J gene TRBJ2-1; unclear D gene. CDR3 length: 17 residues. Germline V gene sequence: CDR1 LGHDT, CDR2 YNNKEL (reference sequence). V lost 1 base and J lost 0, with 13 bases in between.